This is a list of T cell receptor beta chains from one sample in a study of Ad26.COV2.S vaccination and SARS-CoV-2 variants. Generated by immunoSEQ multiplex PCR, the TCRdb table keeps only in-frame clones and is missing some. The repertoire includes 300,000 to 500,000 clones, about 88% of them detected once, and approximately 3.7% sits in the top ten. The specimen was peripheral blood, collected in a trial of Ad26.COV2.S vaccine versus placebo. All receptors derive from a person aged 18-60 years who received the Ad26.COV2.S COVID-19 vaccine or a placebo. Both conserved end residues are part of each CDR3. Fields, in order: J gene, V gene, clone size, D gene, CDR3 protein, CDR3 DNA. A D gene is named only where the DNA matches it firmly. The size entry is marked missing in some rows and otherwise reads once, few, many or a size class.

TRBJ2-7	TRBV19	once	NA	CASRGGGYEQYF	TGTGCCAGTAGAGGTGGGGGGTACGAGCAGTACTTC
TRBJ1-4	TRBV9	NA	TRBD1	CASSVGTGAGANEKLFF	TGTGCCAGCAGCGTAGGAACAGGGGCCGGGGCTAATGAAAAACTGTTTTTT
TRBJ2-7	TRBV7-6	NA	NA	CASSQVQGDSYEQYF	TGTGCCAGCAGCCAAGTACAGGGCGATTCCTACGAGCAGTACTTC
TRBJ1-1	TRBV6-5	NA	NA	CASRSGWQRAFF	TGTGCCAGCAGGTCCGGGTGGCAGCGGGCTTTCTTT
TRBJ2-2	TRBV6-2/TRBV6-3	NA	NA	CASSRNSDTGELFF	TGTGCCAGCAGTCGAAACTCCGACACCGGGGAGCTGTTTTTT
TRBJ2-3	TRBV11-3	NA	TRBD2	CASSLAGGSTDTQYF	TGTGCCAGCAGCCTAGCGGGGGGATCGACAGATACGCAGTATTTT
TRBJ2-7	TRBV6-2/TRBV6-3	NA	NA	CASSYDEGRPHEQYF	TGTGCCAGCAGTTACGATGAGGGCAGGCCCCACGAGCAGTACTTC
TRBJ1-3	TRBV7-6	NA	TRBD1	CASSLGQASGNTIYF	TGTGCCAGCAGCTTGGGACAGGCTTCTGGAAACACCATATATTTT
TRBJ1-2	TRBV10-3	many	NA	CAISDGQRYGYTF	TGTGCCATCAGTGATGGACAGCGTTATGGCTACACCTTC
TRBJ2-5	TRBV9	NA	TRBD1	CASSLGVTGGETQYF	TGTGCCAGCAGCTTAGGAGTGACAGGGGGGGAGACCCAGTACTTC
TRBJ2-2	TRBV4-1	NA	NA	CASSQEAEANTGELFF	TGCGCCAGCAGCCAAGAGGCGGAGGCTAACACCGGGGAGCTGTTTTTT
TRBJ2-5	TRBV12-3/TRBV12-4	once	NA	CASSLDRVGTQYF	TGTGCCAGCAGTTTAGACAGGGTAGGAACCCAGTACTTC
TRBJ2-1	TRBV21-1	NA	NA	CASSKAQASSGTDSSGSRDNEQFF	TGTGCCAGCAGCAAAGCCCAGGCTTCCTCCGGGACAGATTCGAGCGGCAGCCGAGACAATGAGCAGTTCTTC
TRBJ2-1	TRBV11-3	NA	TRBD2	CASSLTLGLAGGEQFF	TGTGCCAGCAGCTTAACACTGGGACTAGCGGGGGGTGAGCAGTTCTTC
TRBJ2-5	TRBV7-2	NA	TRBD2	CASSRTSGGQETQYF	TGTGCCAGCAGCAGAACTAGCGGGGGCCAAGAGACCCAGTACTTC
TRBJ2-1	TRBV9	NA	TRBD2	CASSVYGRDEQFF	TGTGCCAGCAGCGTATATGGGAGGGATGAGCAGTTCTTC
TRBJ1-5	TRBV28	NA	NA	CASRVGNGPQHF	TGTGCCAGCAGGGTGGGGAATGGGCCCCAGCATTTT
TRBJ2-1	TRBV5-1	NA	NA	CASSGLAGNSNEQFF	TGCGCCAGCAGCGGTCTCGCGGGGAACAGTAATGAGCAGTTCTTC
TRBJ2-2	TRBV4-1	few	NA	CASSPPFGGTNTGELFF	TGCGCCAGCAGCCCACCTTTTGGGGGTACGAACACCGGGGAGCTGTTTTTT
TRBJ1-5	TRBV27	NA	NA	CASSRTGLNQPQHF	TGTGCCAGCAGTCGTACAGGGCTAAATCAGCCCCAGCATTTT
TRBJ2-2	TRBV24-1	NA	NA	CATSGRDDTGELFF	TGTGCCACCAGTGGAAGGGATGACACCGGGGAGCTGTTTTTT
TRBJ1-1	TRBV5-1	once	NA	CASSFGGIEAFF	TGCGCCAGCAGCTTTGGGGGTATCGAAGCTTTCTTT
TRBJ1-5	TRBV28	NA	NA	CASSTRGRGSNQPQHF	TGTGCCAGCAGCACCCGGGGCCGGGGGAGCAATCAGCCCCAGCATTTT
TRBJ2-7	TRBV6-1	NA	NA	CASSERRTPLTYEQYF	TGTGCCAGCAGTGAACGGCGGACCCCACTTACCTACGAGCAGTACTTC
TRBJ1-2	TRBV6-5	NA	NA	CASRNGPAGSGGYTF	TGTGCCAGCAGGAACGGTCCGGCAGGTTCTGGTGGCTACACCTTC
TRBJ2-3	TRBV5-4	NA	NA	CASSQVGAEDTQYF	TGTGCCAGCAGCCAGGTGGGGGCGGAAGATACGCAGTATTTT
TRBJ1-2	TRBV25-1	NA	TRBD1	CASPGTGVGYTF	TGTGCCAGCCCCGGGACAGGGGTTGGCTACACCTTC
TRBJ1-6	TRBV3-1/TRBV3-2	few	NA	CASSQMNSPLHF	TGTGCCAGCAGCCAAATGAATTCACCCCTCCACTTT
TRBJ1-2	TRBV7-8	NA	NA	CASSLVVRPATF	TGTGCCAGCAGCTTAGTTGTAAGACCCGCCACCTTC
TRBJ2-3	TRBV7-9	NA	NA	CASSLIGISTDTQYF	TGTGCCAGCAGCTTAATTGGGATTAGCACAGATACGCAGTATTTT
TRBJ2-1	TRBV3-1/TRBV3-2	NA	NA	CASSPEGVGNEQFF	TGTGCCAGCAGCCCGGAGGGTGTCGGGAATGAGCAGTTCTTC
TRBJ1-5	TRBV18	NA	NA	CASSPDVDQPQHF	TGTGCCAGCTCACCAGATGTGGATCAGCCCCAGCATTTT
TRBJ2-5	TRBV6-5	NA	TRBD1	CASSRGQSLPGTQYF	TGTGCCAGCAGTCGGGGACAGTCACTCCCGGGGACCCAGTACTTC
TRBJ1-2	TRBV19	NA	NA	CASSLNGPSWGYTF	TGTGCCAGTAGTCTAAACGGGCCGAGCTGGGGCTACACCTTC
TRBJ1-5	TRBV5-1	few	NA	CASSPGGGNQPQHF	TGCGCCAGCAGCCCCGGAGGGGGCAATCAGCCCCAGCATTTT
TRBJ2-3	TRBV15	NA	NA	CATSGIDRRDTDTQYF	TGTGCCACCAGCGGAATAGACAGGCGAGACACAGATACGCAGTATTTT
TRBJ2-5	TRBV18	NA	TRBD2	CASSPPQGLAGFETQYF	TGTGCCAGCTCACCACCTCAGGGACTAGCGGGGTTCGAGACCCAGTACTTC
TRBJ1-5	TRBV24-1	NA	NA	CATSGGGNQPQHF	TGTGCCACCAGTGGAGGGGGCAATCAGCCCCAGCATTTT
TRBJ2-2	TRBV4-1	NA	NA	CASSQEPNTGELFF	TGCGCCAGCAGCCAAGAACCGAACACCGGGGAGCTGTTTTTT
TRBJ1-1	TRBV5-1	NA	NA	CASSGPGEMNTEAFF	TGCGCCAGCAGCGGACCAGGGGAAATGAACACTGAAGCTTTCTTT
TRBJ2-7	TRBV9	NA	TRBD2	CASSPRSGLAVTYEQYF	TGTGCCAGCAGCCCTCGGAGTGGACTAGCGGTAACCTACGAGCAGTACTTC
TRBJ1-6	TRBV3-1/TRBV3-2	NA	NA	CASSAGGSSSPLHF	TGTGCCAGCAGCGCAGGAGGGTCGAGTTCACCCCTCCACTTT
TRBJ2-1	TRBV18	NA	TRBD2	CASSPPREGYNEQFF	TGTGCCAGCTCACCACCCAGGGAGGGCTACAATGAGCAGTTCTTC
TRBJ1-1	TRBV5-6	once	NA	CASSLPGQGHTEAFF	TGTGCCAGCAGCTTGCCAGGGCAGGGTCACACTGAAGCTTTCTTT
TRBJ2-3	TRBV7-2	once	NA	CASTILSPTDTQYF	TGTGCCAGCACCATCCTGAGTCCCACAGATACGCAGTATTTT
TRBJ1-6	TRBV30	NA	NA	CAWSRGESETSPLHF	TGTGCCTGGAGTAGGGGGGAGTCTGAGACATCACCCCTCCACTTT
TRBJ1-6	TRBV2	NA	NA	CASRMEYNSPLHF	TGTGCCAGTCGAATGGAATATAATTCACCCCTCCACTTT
TRBJ1-4	TRBV27	once	TRBD1	CASSRQGAVTNEKLFF	TGTGCCAGCAGTCGACAGGGGGCCGTGACTAATGAAAAACTGTTTTTT
TRBJ1-2	TRBV6-1	NA	NA	CASSSNGYTF	TGTGCCAGCAGTTCTAATGGCTACACCTTC
TRBJ2-1	TRBV18	NA	NA	CASSPIGQWEQFF	TGTGCCAGCTCACCCATCGGACAGTGGGAGCAGTTCTTC
TRBJ1-6	TRBV3-1/TRBV3-2	once	TRBD1	CASSQDRGTGSPLHF	TGTGCCAGCAGCCAAGATAGGGGGACAGGTTCACCCCTCCACTTT
TRBJ2-5	TRBV19	NA	NA	CASSSPPGRGRETQYF	TGTGCCAGTAGTAGCCCTCCCGGCAGGGGTCGAGAGACCCAGTACTTC
TRBJ1-2	TRBV27	NA	NA	CASSLSGNYGYTF	TGTGCCAGCAGTTTATCCGGGAACTATGGCTACACCTTC